This T cell receptor (beta chain) was retrieved from a study of beta chain features in type 1 diabetes. Expressed TCRB transcripts were sequenced, since all the RNA that had been isolated was reverse transcribed. Data came from immunoSEQ multiplex PCR; TCRdb stores just in-frame clones and leaves some out. The sample contains approximately 60,000 clones, about 60% of which appear only once. Germline CDR1 is GTSNPN and CDR2 is SVGIG (reference sequence). Trimming removed 2 bases at V and 4 bases at J, with 11 bases between. The CDR3 has 13 residues. The clonotype comes from a woman younger than 30 in good health. Material for sequencing was Tregs from blood. The chain uses TRBV30 and TRBJ1-2; a possible D gene is TRBD1 (5 bases). The CDR3 loop reads CAWSLTVGYGYTF. The DNA of the CDR3 is TGTGCCTGGAGTTTGACAGTGGGCTATGGCTACACCTTC.